A selection of T cell receptor beta chains follows, all from one sample in a study of T cell responses to AZD1222 COVID-19 vaccine. Sequencing was performed with immunoSEQ multiplex PCR; in TCRdb, only in-frame clones are kept and a portion is missing. The data contain approximately 150,000 clones, more than 90% of them singletons. Sample: peripheral blood, taken on day 0 of AZD1222 vaccination. Every receptor here comes from an adult in good health. The CDR3 runs from the conserved cysteine through the conserved F or W. D genes are given only for firm matches. Clone size is shown for a subset of rows, as once, few, many or a class of expanded clone.

V gene,J gene,clone size,D gene,CDR3 DNA,CDR3 protein
TRBV19,TRBJ1-1,.,.,TGTGCCAGTAGTATTGAGAGTGAAGCTTTCTTT,CASSIESEAFF
TRBV9,TRBJ2-7,.,.,TGTGCCAGCAGCGTAGGGGCCTACGAGCAGTACTTC,CASSVGAYEQYF
TRBV11-3,TRBJ2-1,.,TRBD2,TGTGCCAGCAGCTTAGCGGGACTAGCGGGAGCGGGTGAGCAGTTCTTC,CASSLAGLAGAGEQFF
TRBV27,TRBJ1-6,.,TRBD1,TGTGCCAGCAGTTTCCAGGCAGGGGGCTCCTTCGTACCTTCACCCCTCCACTTT,CASSFQAGGSFVPSPLHF
TRBV19,TRBJ2-5,.,.,TGTGCCAGTAGTATAGATTTGGGGAGGCGGTACTTC,CASSIDLGRRYF
TRBV2,TRBJ2-2,.,TRBD2,TGTGCCAGCACCTTACTAGCGGGAGGGCCGGGGACCGGGGAGCTGTTTTTT,CASTLLAGGPGTGELFF
TRBV4-1,TRBJ1-5,.,TRBD1,TGCGCCAGCAGCCAAGGGGACAGGGCGGATCAGCCCCAGCATTTT,CASSQGDRADQPQHF
TRBV28,TRBJ1-5,.,.,TGTGCCAGCAGCGGGGCCCAGGGGAGCAATCAGCCCCAGCATTTT,CASSGAQGSNQPQHF
TRBV10-3,TRBJ2-1,once,.,TGTGCCATCAGTGATGACGGGAGCCTGCCCCGGCAGTTCTTC,CAISDDGSLPRQFF
TRBV19,TRBJ2-7,few,TRBD1,TGTGCCACCCAAGGACAGGGTATCTACCACGAGCAGTACTTC,CATQGQGIYHEQYF
TRBV5-1,TRBJ1-2,.,.,TGCGCCAGCAGCTTGTGGGGGGAGGGCTATGGCTACACCTTC,CASSLWGEGYGYTF
TRBV14,TRBJ2-1,.,.,TGTGCCAGCAGCCAGTTCTCCTACAATGAGCAGTTCTTC,CASSQFSYNEQFF
TRBV7-9,TRBJ2-3,few,.,TGTGCCAGCAGCTTAATTAGCCCCGCGACAGATACGCAGTATTTT,CASSLISPATDTQYF
TRBV21-1,TRBJ2-5,.,.,.,CASSKKSYECKARDYNTQYF
TRBV29-1,TRBJ2-7,.,TRBD2,TGCAGCGCCCTAGGGGGACTAGGGGCGGGGGAGTACTACGAGCAGTACTTC,CSALGGLGAGEYYEQYF
TRBV27,TRBJ1-6,.,.,TGTGCCAGCAGTCCGACAGCTCCGGGCCCGAGCTCCTATAATTCACCCCTCCACTTT,CASSPTAPGPSSYNSPLHF
TRBV18,TRBJ2-7,once,.,TGTGCCAGCTCACCTGGGGCGGCCTACGAGCAGTACTTC,CASSPGAAYEQYF
TRBV6-5,TRBJ1-2,.,TRBD1,TGTGCCAGCGTTAGGGGACAGGGGGATGGCTACACCTTC,CASVRGQGDGYTF
TRBV5-5,TRBJ1-5,.,.,TGTGCCAGCAGCCCGGACATAAGCCGGAATCGGCCCCAGCATTTT,CASSPDISRNRPQHF
TRBV5-1,TRBJ1-5,.,.,TGCGCCAGCAGCTTGGCCGGCGCGGCAAGTCAGCCCCAGCATTTT,CASSLAGAASQPQHF
TRBV7-8,TRBJ2-1,.,TRBD2,TGTGCCAGCAGCTCCAGGACTAGCGGGGGAGAGGAGGAGCAGTTCTTC,CASSSRTSGGEEEQFF
TRBV30,TRBJ2-3,.,.,TGTGCCTGGAGTGTTATGGATACGCAGTATTTT,CAWSVMDTQYF
TRBV20-1,TRBJ2-1,.,TRBD2,TGCAGTGCTAGTGTCCCTAGCGGCTACAATGAGCAGTTCTTC,CSASVPSGYNEQFF
TRBV11-2,TRBJ1-6,.,TRBD1,TGTGCCAGCAGCTTAGAGCCAGGGGGGAATTCACCCCTCCACTTT,CASSLEPGGNSPLHF
TRBV30,TRBJ2-5,.,.,TGTGCCTGGAGTGTACGGACAGAAGAGACCCAGTACTTC,CAWSVRTEETQYF
TRBV5-1,TRBJ2-1,.,TRBD2,TGCGCCAGCAGCTCGACTAGCGGGAGGGCCAATGAGCAGTTCTTC,CASSSTSGRANEQFF
TRBV18,TRBJ1-2,.,TRBD1,TGTGCCAGCTCACCTCGCGGACAGGGGGAATTAGGCTACACCTTC,CASSPRGQGELGYTF
TRBV5-6,TRBJ1-6,.,.,TGTGCCAGCAGCTGGGAACAGGGATATAATTCACCCCTCCACTTT,CASSWEQGYNSPLHF
TRBV5-5,TRBJ1-5,.,.,TGTGCCAGCAGCAACTATGGGGATCAGCCCCAGCATTTT,CASSNYGDQPQHF
TRBV12-3/TRBV12-4,TRBJ1-2,.,.,TGTGCCAGCAGTTTAGGGGGCGGCTATGGCTACACCTTC,CASSLGGGYGYTF
TRBV6-6,TRBJ2-7,.,TRBD2,TGTGCCAGCAGCCCCCTAGCGGGAGAGGGCGAGCAGTACTTC,CASSPLAGEGEQYF
TRBV6-5,TRBJ2-1,.,.,TGTGCCAGCAGTTCCCCTTACCGGGGGTCCTACAATGAGCAGTTCTTC,CASSSPYRGSYNEQFF
TRBV27,TRBJ1-1,medium-sized,.,TGTGCCAGCAGTGCGGGGGCAATGAACACTGAAGCTTTCTTT,CASSAGAMNTEAFF
TRBV18,TRBJ1-5,.,.,TGTGCCAGCTCCCCAGACAGAAATCAGCCCCAGCATTTT,CASSPDRNQPQHF
TRBV2,TRBJ2-3,.,TRBD2,TGTGCCAGCCTCCGCGGACTAGCCCAAAGCACAGATACGCAGTATTTT,CASLRGLAQSTDTQYF